This is a list of T cell receptor beta chains from one sample in a study of HIV-infected children after antiretroviral therapy interruption. Via MiXCR, TCRdb re-called the 3' RACE reads, giving one row per CDR3 protein. The data contain 40,000 to 55,000 distinct CDR3 sequences, roughly 4.5% of them seen just once; the ten biggest clones take up roughly 0.7%. Sequenced here: CD45RA+ CD4+ T cells from PBMCs, pooled from several time points, sampled from a donor given antiretroviral therapy, either interrupted or continuous. These receptor sequences come from a pool of human donors with HIV. The CDR3 runs from the conserved cysteine through the conserved F or W. A D gene is named only where the DNA matches it firmly. The size entry is marked missing in some rows and otherwise reads once, few, many or a size class.

cdr3_aa: CASSTSHTGNNEQFF
cdr3_nt: TGTGCCAGCAGCACCTCCCACACGGGCAACAATGAGCAGTTCTTC
d_call: -
v_call: TRBV12-3/TRBV12-4
clone_size: many
j_call: TRBJ2-1

cdr3_aa: CASSSATGTLYGYTF
cdr3_nt: TGTGCCAGCAGTTCGGCAACAGGGACCCTTTATGGCTACACCTTC
d_call: -
v_call: TRBV12-3/TRBV12-4
clone_size: many
j_call: TRBJ1-2

cdr3_aa: CASSFWTDTEAFF
cdr3_nt: TGTGCCAGCAGTTTCTGGACAGACACTGAAGCTTTCTTT
d_call: -
v_call: TRBV12-3/TRBV12-4
clone_size: -
j_call: TRBJ1-1

cdr3_aa: CASKIDSGRTEAFF
cdr3_nt: TGTGCCAGCAAAATTGACAGTGGCCGGACTGAAGCTTTCTTT
d_call: -
v_call: TRBV6-4
clone_size: few
j_call: TRBJ1-1

cdr3_aa: CASSLVGRTYEQYF
cdr3_nt: TGTGCCAGCAGCTTAGTTGGCAGAACCTACGAGCAGTACTTC
d_call: -
v_call: TRBV11-2
clone_size: many
j_call: TRBJ2-7

cdr3_aa: CASSSLVGAADTQYF
cdr3_nt: TGTGCCAGCAGCTCCCTGGTGGGGGCGGCAGATACGCAGTATTTT
d_call: -
v_call: TRBV7-2
clone_size: many
j_call: TRBJ2-3

cdr3_aa: CASSEARQGEYNEQFF
cdr3_nt: TGTGCCAGCAGTGAAGCGCGACAGGGAGAGTACAATGAGCAGTTCTTC
d_call: TRBD1
v_call: TRBV2
clone_size: many
j_call: TRBJ2-1

cdr3_aa: CLTGANYGYTF
cdr3_nt: TGTTTGACGGGAGCTAACTATGGCTACACCTTC
d_call: -
v_call: TRBV28
clone_size: many
j_call: TRBJ1-2

cdr3_aa: CASSFADTQYF
cdr3_nt: TGTGCCAGCAGTTTCGCAGATACGCAGTATTTT
d_call: -
v_call: TRBV12-3/TRBV12-4
clone_size: many
j_call: TRBJ2-3

cdr3_aa: CASSLARQANTDTQYF
cdr3_nt: TGCGCCAGCAGCTTGGCCCGACAGGCGAACACAGATACGCAGTATTTT
d_call: -
v_call: TRBV5-1
clone_size: many
j_call: TRBJ2-3

cdr3_aa: CASSPTGGVETQYF
cdr3_nt: TGCGCCAGCAGCCCCACCGGTGGGGTAGAGACCCAGTACTTC
d_call: -
v_call: TRBV5-1
clone_size: few
j_call: TRBJ2-5

cdr3_aa: CASSLGTETGYTF
cdr3_nt: TGCGCCAGCAGCTTGGGGACAGAGACGGGCTACACCTTC
d_call: -
v_call: TRBV5-1
clone_size: few
j_call: TRBJ1-2

cdr3_aa: CASSAQGQGETQYF
cdr3_nt: TGTGCCAGCAGCGCCCAGGGACAGGGGGAGACCCAGTACTTC
d_call: TRBD1
v_call: TRBV7-3
clone_size: -
j_call: TRBJ2-5

cdr3_aa: CASSPHDPSKHYGYTF
cdr3_nt: TGTGCCAGCAGTCCCCACGACCCGTCTAAACACTATGGCTACACCTTC
d_call: -
v_call: TRBV28
clone_size: -
j_call: TRBJ1-2

cdr3_aa: CASSVVLKTNTGELFF
cdr3_nt: TGTGCCAGCAGCGTGGTCCTGAAGACGAACACCGGGGAGCTGTTTTTT
d_call: -
v_call: TRBV9
clone_size: many
j_call: TRBJ2-2

cdr3_aa: CASKGGNLNTGELFF
cdr3_nt: TGTGCCAGTAAAGGGGGGAACCTGAACACCGGGGAGCTGTTTTTT
d_call: -
v_call: TRBV19
clone_size: many
j_call: TRBJ2-2

cdr3_aa: CASSGGTSGGAANEQFF
cdr3_nt: TGTGCCAGCAGCGGAGGGACTAGCGGGGGGGCAGCGAATGAGCAGTTCTTC
d_call: TRBD2
v_call: TRBV5-4
clone_size: many
j_call: TRBJ2-1

cdr3_aa: CSARSTGPLNSPLHF
cdr3_nt: TGCAGTGCTAGATCCACAGGGCCCTTAAATTCACCCCTCCACTTT
d_call: -
v_call: TRBV20-1
clone_size: many
j_call: TRBJ1-6

cdr3_aa: CATSVLAGGTYEQYF
cdr3_nt: TGTGCCACCAGCGTCCTAGCGGGGGGCACCTACGAGCAGTACTTC
d_call: TRBD2
v_call: TRBV15
clone_size: many
j_call: TRBJ2-7

cdr3_aa: CASSFRPEETQYF
cdr3_nt: TGTGCCAGCAGCTTCAGACCCGAAGAGACCCAGTACTTC
d_call: -
v_call: TRBV7-3
clone_size: many
j_call: TRBJ2-5

cdr3_aa: CASGKLGQGASPLHF
cdr3_nt: TGTGCCAGCGGCAAGCTGGGACAGGGCGCTTCACCCCTCCACTTT
d_call: TRBD1
v_call: TRBV2
clone_size: many
j_call: TRBJ1-6

cdr3_aa: CSARWENTEAFF
cdr3_nt: TGCAGTGCTAGGTGGGAGAACACTGAAGCTTTCTTT
d_call: -
v_call: TRBV20-1
clone_size: -
j_call: TRBJ1-1

cdr3_aa: CAIRDFRTDTQYF
cdr3_nt: TGTGCCATCCGGGACTTCCGCACAGATACGCAGTATTTT
d_call: -
v_call: TRBV10-3
clone_size: many
j_call: TRBJ2-3

cdr3_aa: CASSTGGPAEQYF
cdr3_nt: TGTGCCAGCAGCACAGGGGGACCTGCCGAGCAGTACTTC
d_call: TRBD1
v_call: TRBV2
clone_size: many
j_call: TRBJ2-7

cdr3_aa: CASSQDPDMKWNTQYF
cdr3_nt: TGCGCCAGCAGCCAAGATCCGGACATGAAGTGGAATACGCAGTATTTT
d_call: -
v_call: TRBV4-1
clone_size: many
j_call: TRBJ2-3

cdr3_aa: CASSRRGGQETQYF
cdr3_nt: TGTGCCAGCAGCCGACGGGGGGGTCAAGAGACCCAGTACTTC
d_call: TRBD2
v_call: TRBV12-3/TRBV12-4
clone_size: few
j_call: TRBJ2-5

cdr3_aa: CASSFGREETQYF
cdr3_nt: TGTGCCAGCAGCTTTGGCAGAGAAGAGACCCAGTACTTC
d_call: -
v_call: TRBV7-2
clone_size: -
j_call: TRBJ2-5

cdr3_aa: CASSFWGTGSSYEQYF
cdr3_nt: TGCGCCAGCAGCTTCTGGGGGACAGGGTCTTCCTACGAGCAGTACTTC
d_call: TRBD1
v_call: TRBV5-1
clone_size: few
j_call: TRBJ2-7

cdr3_aa: CASTSTGALATQYF
cdr3_nt: TGTGCCAGCACCTCCACAGGGGCGTTGGCGACCCAGTACTTC
d_call: TRBD1
v_call: TRBV11-1
clone_size: many
j_call: TRBJ2-5

cdr3_aa: CSARGRLEKLFF
cdr3_nt: TGCAGTGCTAGAGGACGCCTTGAAAAACTGTTTTTT
d_call: -
v_call: TRBV20-1
clone_size: few
j_call: TRBJ1-4

cdr3_aa: CASGLGTVNSPLHF
cdr3_nt: TGTGCCAGCGGGTTGGGCACAGTAAATTCACCCCTCCACTTT
d_call: -
v_call: TRBV2
clone_size: -
j_call: TRBJ1-6

cdr3_aa: CASSPGQGTGSGNTIYF
cdr3_nt: TGTGCCAGCAGCCCCGGACAGGGGACAGGCTCTGGAAACACCATATATTTT
d_call: TRBD1
v_call: TRBV4-2
clone_size: many
j_call: TRBJ1-3

cdr3_aa: CASSLGAGETQYF
cdr3_nt: TGTGCCAGCAGCTTGGGGGCAGGAGAGACCCAGTACTTC
d_call: -
v_call: TRBV5-6
clone_size: many
j_call: TRBJ2-5

cdr3_aa: CASSTTTYTEAFF
cdr3_nt: TGCGCCAGCAGTACAACGACGTACACTGAAGCTTTCTTT
d_call: -
v_call: TRBV10-1
clone_size: many
j_call: TRBJ1-1

cdr3_aa: CASSLGGAGAGELFF
cdr3_nt: TGTGCCAGCAGCTTGGGGGGGGCGGGCGCCGGGGAGCTGTTTTTT
d_call: -
v_call: TRBV5-5
clone_size: -
j_call: TRBJ2-2

cdr3_aa: CSVEAGAGGYTF
cdr3_nt: TGCAGCGTTGAAGCAGGGGCTGGTGGCTACACCTTC
d_call: -
v_call: TRBV29-1
clone_size: many
j_call: TRBJ1-2